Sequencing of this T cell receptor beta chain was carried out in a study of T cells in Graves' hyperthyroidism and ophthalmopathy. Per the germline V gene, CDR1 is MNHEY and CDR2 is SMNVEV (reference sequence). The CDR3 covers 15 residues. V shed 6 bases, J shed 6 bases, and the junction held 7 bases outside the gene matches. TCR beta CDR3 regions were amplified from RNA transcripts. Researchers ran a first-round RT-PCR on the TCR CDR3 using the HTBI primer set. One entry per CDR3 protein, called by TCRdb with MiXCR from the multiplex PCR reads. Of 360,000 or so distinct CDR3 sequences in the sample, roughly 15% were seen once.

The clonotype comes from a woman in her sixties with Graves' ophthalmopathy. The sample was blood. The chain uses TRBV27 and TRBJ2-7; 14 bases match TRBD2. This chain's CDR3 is CASSSPGLAGVEQYF. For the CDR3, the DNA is TGTGCCAGCAGCTCCCCGGGACTAGCGGGAGTCGAGCAGTACTTC.